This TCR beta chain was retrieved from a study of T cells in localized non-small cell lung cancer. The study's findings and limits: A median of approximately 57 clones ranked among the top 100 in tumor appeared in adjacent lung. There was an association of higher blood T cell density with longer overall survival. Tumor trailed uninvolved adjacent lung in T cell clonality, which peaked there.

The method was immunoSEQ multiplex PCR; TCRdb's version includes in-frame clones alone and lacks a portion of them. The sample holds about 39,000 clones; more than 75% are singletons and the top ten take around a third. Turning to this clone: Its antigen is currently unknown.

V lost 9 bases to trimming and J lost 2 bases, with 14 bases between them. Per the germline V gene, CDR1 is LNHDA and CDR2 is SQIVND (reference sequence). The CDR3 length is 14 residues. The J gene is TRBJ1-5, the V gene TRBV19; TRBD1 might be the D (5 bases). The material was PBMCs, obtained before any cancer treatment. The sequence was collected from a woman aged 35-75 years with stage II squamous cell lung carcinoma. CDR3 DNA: TGTGCCAGCGGGGACGGGCCGCGCAATCAGCCCCAGCATTTT. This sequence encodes CASGDGPRNQPQHF.